Below, one T cell receptor beta chain is given with its context. Its specificity is not known. Germline CDR1 reads MGHDK; CDR2 reads SYGVNS. This CDR3 contains 13 residues. The ends were cut back, 3 bases at V and 1 base at J, with 6 bases in the middle. The PCR employed 60 Vbeta primers together with 13 Jbeta primers. Sequenced by immunoSEQ multiplex PCR; TCRdb stores in-frame clones only, minus some. The data hold 170,000 or so clones, with just over 75% observed a single time. This specimen belongs to a study of cytomegalovirus exposure and HLA in healthy donors. Study details: In a previous analysis, more than 90 million unique TCR beta sequences were found from some 180 million T cells. Within the Caucasian-associated ancestry cluster were approximately 77% of the approximately 390 genotyped donors. Study-level points and caveats: Many donors carried some public TCRs, although rarity characterized most TCR sequences.

The donors were healthy bone marrow donors. This chain joins TRBV25-1 and TRBJ1-1; D uncertain. Sequencing was carried out using PBMCs. The sequence was collected from a woman aged 25-40 years in good health and CMV-seropositive. CDR3 sequence: CASSDRSNTEAFF. The CDR3 nucleotides read TGTGCCAGCAGTGACAGGTCGAACACTGAAGCTTTCTTT. The full variable domain, in which reference TRBV25-1 and TRBJ1-1 provide the parts outside the CDR3, is EADIYQTPRYLVIGTGKKITLECSQTMGHDKMYWYQQDPGMELHLIHYSYGVNSTEKGDLSSESTVSRIRTEHFPLTLESARPSHTSQYLCASSDRSNTEAFFGQGTRLTVV.